These 18 T cell receptor beta chains originate from one sample sequenced in a study of cytomegalovirus exposure and HLA in healthy donors. Both 60 Vbeta primers and 13 Jbeta primers went into the PCR. Clones were sequenced by immunoSEQ multiplex PCR, and TCRdb holds only the in-frame ones, with some missing. The sample holds fewer than 120,000 clones, approximately 80% seen once. The sequenced material came from PBMCs. The receptors here all came from a man aged 30 to 39 in good health and CMV-seropositive.

The CDR3 DNA is TGTGCCAGCAGGCTGACAGGGTGGAATCAGCCCCAGCATTTT. This sequence encodes CASRLTGWNQPQHF. V is TRBV2 and J is TRBJ1-5, with 7 bases lining up with TRBD1. CDR1 and CDR2 (germline): SNHLY, FYNNEI. The CDR3 covers 14 residues. The ends lost 6 bases at V and 4 bases at J; junction bases unmatched: 6.

CDR3: CATSRDRAEKLFF. DNA of the CDR3: TGTGCCACCAGCAGAGACAGGGCTGAAAAACTGTTTTTT. The genes are TRBV15 and TRBJ1-4; weak D call: TRBD1 (5 bases). Germline lookup yields CDR1 LNHNV and CDR2 YYDKDF (reference sequence). The CDR3 covers 13 residues. Trimming stripped 0 bases from V and 7 bases from J, with 6 bases between.

Only a few counts were recorded for this clone. V and J are TRBV30 and TRBJ2-2; possibly TRBD2 for D (5 bases). The germline V gene encodes CDR1 GTSNPN and CDR2 SVGIG (reference sequence). V was cut by 3 bases and J by 0 bases, with 11 bases left in between. The CDR3 consists of 15 residues. CDR3 DNA sequence: TGTGCCTGGAGCCCCCGGACTGCGAACACCGGGGAGCTGTTTTTT. Its protein product is CAWSPRTANTGELFF.

This clone occurred once. The CDR3 protein is CASRPDRADTQYF. For the CDR3, the DNA is TGTGCCAGCAGACCTGACAGGGCAGATACGCAGTATTTT. The V call is TRBV2, the J call TRBJ2-3, with 7 bases that match TRBD1. V lost 6 bases to trimming and J lost 4 bases; unmatched junction nucleotides: 4. The CDR3 has 13 amino acids. Germline V gene data show CDR1 as SNHLY and CDR2 as FYNNEI.

The chain is built from TRBV19 and TRBJ1-1, with 11 bases that match TRBD1. The germline gives CDR1 LNHDA, CDR2 SQIVND (reference sequence). The CDR3 has 15 amino acids. Trimming at V came to 5 bases and at J to 5 bases, leaving 7 bases not matched to a gene. The CDR3 coding sequence is TGTGCCAGTAGTCAAGGACAGGGGGCAAATACTGAAGCTTTCTTT. Translated: CASSQGQGANTEAFF.

The chain couples TRBV29-1 to TRBJ2-2, with TRBD1 matching over 7 bases. The CDR3 sequence is 14 residues long. The germline CDR1 and CDR2 sequences are SQVTM and ANQGSEA. V dropped 2 bases and J dropped 5; count of bases not matched to a gene: 5. The CDR3 DNA reads TGCAGCGTTGAACCAGGGGGTCGGACCGGGGAGCTGTTTTTT. This translates into CSVEPGGRTGELFF.

The V and J genes are TRBV11-3 and TRBJ2-5; 8 nucleotides agree with TRBD2. The CDR3 consists of 17 residues. V shed 2 bases, J shed 1 base, and the junction held 9 bases outside the gene matches. Looked up from germline, CDR1 is SGHNT and CDR2 is YENEEA. Here the CDR3 reads CASSLLFSGASQETQYF. The CDR3 DNA reads as TGTGCCAGCAGCTTATTGTTTAGCGGGGCCTCCCAAGAGACCCAGTACTTC.

CDR3 loop: CASSERETGDHQPQHF. In DNA form, the CDR3 reads TGTGCCAGCAGTGAGAGAGAAACAGGGGACCATCAGCCCCAGCATTTT. The chain links TRBV25-1 to TRBJ1-5; 7 bases fit TRBD1. The CDR3 contains 16 residues. The ends lost 3 bases at V and 5 bases at J; junction bases unmatched: 10. From germline, CDR1 is MGHDK and CDR2 SYGVNS.

The chain recombines TRBV2 with TRBJ2-5; TRBD2 matches 7 bases. Germline trimming cut 2 bases from V and 5 bases from J; bases unmatched to any gene: 5. The CDR3 loop spans 14 amino acids. Germline lookup yields CDR1 SNHLY and CDR2 FYNNEI. The CDR3 region is CASSELGGGETQYF. The CDR3 coding sequence is TGTGCCAGCAGTGAACTGGGGGGAGGGGAGACCCAGTACTTC.

This clone was seen only a few times. The J gene is TRBJ2-1, the V gene TRBV10-3; D remains unclear. This CDR3 region has 11 residues. Trimming took off 10 bases at V and 3 bases at J, with 7 bases between the two ends. Germline lookup yields CDR1 ENHRY and CDR2 SYGVKD. This CDR3 reads CATRSYNEQFF. CDR3 DNA sequence: TGTGCCACGCGTAGCTACAATGAGCAGTTCTTC.

The chain recombines TRBV5-1 with TRBJ2-7; 7 bases fit TRBD1. CDR1 is SGHRS and CDR2 is YFSETQ in the germline V gene. The CDR3 runs to 13 residues. V dropped 4 bases and J dropped 2; count of bases not matched to a gene: 3. The CDR3 bases are TGCGCCAGCAGCCAGGGACAGCCCTACGAGCAGTACTTC. Protein sequence: CASSQGQPYEQYF.

The chain recombines TRBV10-2 with TRBJ2-5, with 15 positions matching TRBD2. The CDR3 is 18 residues long. The V gene's germline CDR1 is WSHSY and CDR2 SAAADI. The J segment lost 4 bases and the V segment lost 6 bases, leaving 12 bases of the junction unmatched. The CDR3 is CASSGLAGGQRPAETQYF. CDR3 coding DNA: TGCGCCAGCAGCGGACTAGCGGGGGGGCAAAGACCTGCAGAGACCCAGTACTTC.

CDR3: CAWTRTGKNTEAFF. Written as DNA, the CDR3 is TGTGCCTGGACTAGGACAGGGAAGAACACTGAAGCTTTCTTT. V is TRBV30 and J is TRBJ1-1, with 8 bases matching TRBD1. The V segment lost 4 bases and the J segment 1 base; nucleotides outside the gene matches: 5. CDR1 and CDR2 (germline): GTSNPN, SVGIG (reference sequence). The CDR3 spans 14 residues.

V and J are TRBV19 and TRBJ2-1; D might be TRBD2 (6 bases). The CDR3 consists of 13 residues. Germline CDR1 reads LNHDA; CDR2 reads SQIVND (reference sequence). Between the trimmed V and J ends, which lost 3 bases and 4 bases, there was a span of 7 bases. The CDR3: CASSMAGYNEQFF. The CDR3, as DNA: TGTGCCAGTAGTATGGCGGGGTACAATGAGCAGTTCTTC.

V usage is TRBV11-2 and J usage is TRBJ1-2, with D possibly TRBD1 on 6 matching bases. Germline assignment: CDR1 SGHAT and CDR2 FQNNGV. The germline V and J ends were trimmed by 2 bases and 5 bases, with 15 bases remaining between them. The length of the CDR3 is 15 residues. The CDR3: CASSLLQGSGYGYTF. In DNA, the CDR3 is TGTGCCAGCAGCTTACTCCAGGGGTCGGGGTATGGCTACACCTTC.

The chain couples TRBV19 to TRBJ1-5, with 11 bases aligning to TRBD1. Per germline, CDR1 LNHDA and CDR2 SQIVND (reference sequence). The CDR3 consists of 15 residues. Germline trimming cut 3 bases from V and 7 bases from J; bases unmatched to any gene: 5. The DNA of the CDR3 is TGTGCCAGTAGTATGTGGGGACAGGGGGTACAGCCCCAGCATTTT. It translates to CASSMWGQGVQPQHF.

The chain employs TRBV2 and TRBJ1-2, with TRBD1 as a possible D gene (6 bases). V was pared by 6 bases and J by 8 bases, with 13 bases between. The CDR3 spans 12 residues. Per germline, CDR1 SNHLY and CDR2 FYNNEI. This chain's CDR3 is CASRSPGGGYTF. The DNA of the CDR3 is TGTGCCAGCAGATCCCCGGGGGGCGGCTACACCTTC.

This clone was seen only a few times. The chain recombines TRBV2 with TRBJ1-5; 7 bases match TRBD1. V lost 3 bases, J lost 2 bases, and 7 bases stayed unmatched. This CDR3 has 16 residues. The germline CDR1 and CDR2 sequences are SNHLY and FYNNEI. CDR3 DNA: TGTGCCAGCAGTGAGCGGAGGGGGACAGGCAATCAGCCCCAGCATTTT. Translated: CASSERRGTGNQPQHF.